This TCR beta chain was identified in a study of post-analysis software for immune sequencing data (dated by TCRdb to between 2014 and 2017). About the investigation overall: Recorded disease courses included relapsing-remitting, secondary progressive and progressive-relapsing multiple sclerosis, with some patients lacking subtype annotation. Patient repertoires were compared against over ten previously published healthy control repertoires from donors aged roughly 6 to 28 years. A subset of samples was prepared in parallel using single-end sample barcoding, then pooled and co-amplified after Illumina adapter ligation. The investigation overall reported the following: Compared with controls, multiple sclerosis patients had significantly lower normalized Chao1 diversity, a finding suggesting substantial peripheral T-cell clonal expansion. The control group was slightly older than the multiple sclerosis patient group. Direct clustering with F measure showed strong co-clustering of samples prepared in the same batch, prompting a batch-effect correction.

To demonstrate the VDJtools post-analysis software, TCR beta repertoires were profiled from the peripheral blood of more than ten young patients with multiple sclerosis. The multiple sclerosis patients were children and adolescents between about 6 and 15 years of age. The library was obtained by PCR. The sample was run on an Illumina HiSeq 2500. To reduce PCR and sequencing biases, unique molecular identifiers were built into the TCR beta cDNA libraries. Per 1 to 10 million input T cells, some 500,000 cDNA molecules were obtained, such that each molecule approximated one T cell. Patient libraries were prepared and sequenced with the same protocol used for the earlier healthy control dataset. Within a given batch, samples were prepared together, multiplexed and sequenced on the same HiSeq lane. The original pipeline was this. MIGEC was used to process the raw barcoded reads, and molecular identifier groups with only a single read were discarded before consensus assembly and CDR3 extraction. VDJtools was used for post-analysis of the clonotype tables, and diversity was normalized by down-sampling every dataset to the size of the smallest sample. To correct batch-related cross-sample contamination, repertoire overlap clustering matched CDR3 amino acid sequences but not nucleotide sequences. Using fastp at Q25 and MiXCR, TCRdb reprocessed the public reads and kept productive beta chains. Entries are consolidated by CDR3 protein sequence, retaining the most common genes and DNA. TCRdb, rather than the study authors, made the V and J calls. The sample table lists about 170,000 distinct CDR3 sequences, 25% to 35% of them with a count of one. In total, the top ten clones hold approximately 1.6% of the sample.

As for this clonotype: Its target antigen remains unknown. Base quality data are lacking; no much larger clone is found one base away.

Sequencing input: blood. This clonotype originated in a girl between 5 and 17 years old with multiple sclerosis.

The CDR3 reads as follows: CASRSSTDTQYF. Here is the DNA: TGTGCCAGCAGATCTAGCACAGATACGCAGTATTTT. The V and J segments used are TRBV2 and TRBJ2-3; no confident D gene assignment can be made. The V end loses 6 bases and the J end loses 0 bases, and a stretch of 4 bases separates them. The germline V gene specifies SNHLY as CDR1 and FYNNEI as CDR2. Its CDR3 holds 12 amino acids, cysteine through phenylalanine. This entry keeps only the CDR3 DNA: 36 bases, framed from base 1.